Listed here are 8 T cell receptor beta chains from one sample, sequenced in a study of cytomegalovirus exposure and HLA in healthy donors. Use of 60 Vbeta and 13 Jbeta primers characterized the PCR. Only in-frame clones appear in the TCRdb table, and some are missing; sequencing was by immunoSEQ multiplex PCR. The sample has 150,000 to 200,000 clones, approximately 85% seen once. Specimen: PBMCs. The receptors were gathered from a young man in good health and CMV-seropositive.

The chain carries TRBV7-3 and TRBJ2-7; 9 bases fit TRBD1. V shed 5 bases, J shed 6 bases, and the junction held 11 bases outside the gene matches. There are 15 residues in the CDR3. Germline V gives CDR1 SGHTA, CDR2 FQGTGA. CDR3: CASSTGTGISSEQYF. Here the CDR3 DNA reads TGTGCCAGCAGCACCGGGACAGGGATATCGAGCGAGCAGTACTTC.

CDR3 DNA: TGTGCCAGCAGCCAGCATCTGGGGGGATTGACGGAAGCTTTCTTT. Its translation is CASSQHLGGLTEAFF. The chain employs TRBV14 and TRBJ1-1; possible D gene TRBD1, 5 bases. The V gene lost 3 bases and the J gene lost 8 bases, with 19 bases spanning the gap. The germline V gene has CDR1 SGHDN and CDR2 FVKESK. This CDR3 is built from 15 residues. Together with reference TRBV14 and TRBJ1-1, the CDR3 gives the full variable domain: EAGVTQFPSHSVIEKGQTVTLRCDPISGHDNLYWYRRVMGKEIKFLLHFVKESKQDESGMPNNRFLAERTGGTYSTLKVQPAELEDSGVYFCASSQHLGGLTEAFFGQGTRLTVV.

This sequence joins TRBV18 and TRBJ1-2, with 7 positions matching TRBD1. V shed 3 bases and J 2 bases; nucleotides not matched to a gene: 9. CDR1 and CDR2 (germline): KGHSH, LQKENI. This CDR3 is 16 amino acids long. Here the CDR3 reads CASSPPPKQGNYGYTF. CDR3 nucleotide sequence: TGTGCCAGCTCACCCCCTCCCAAACAGGGGAACTATGGCTACACCTTC.

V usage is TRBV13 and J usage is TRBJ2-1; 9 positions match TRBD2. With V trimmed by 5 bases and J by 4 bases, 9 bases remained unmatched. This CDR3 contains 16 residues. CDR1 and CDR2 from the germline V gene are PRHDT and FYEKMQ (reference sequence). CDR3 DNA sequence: TGTGCCAGCAGCACCCGTAGCGGGGGTACTTACAATGAGCAGTTCTTC. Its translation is CASSTRSGGTYNEQFF.

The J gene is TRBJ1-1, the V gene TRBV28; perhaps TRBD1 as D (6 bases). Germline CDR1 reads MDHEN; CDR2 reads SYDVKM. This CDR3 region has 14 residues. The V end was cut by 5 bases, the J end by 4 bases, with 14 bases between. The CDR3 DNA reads TGTGCCAGCAGTGTGACAGGCCGCGGCACTGAAGCTTTCTTT. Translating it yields CASSVTGRGTEAFF.

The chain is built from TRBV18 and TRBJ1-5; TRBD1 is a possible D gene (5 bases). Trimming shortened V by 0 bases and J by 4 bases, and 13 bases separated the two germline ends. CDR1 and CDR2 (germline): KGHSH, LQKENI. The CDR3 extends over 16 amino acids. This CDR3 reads CASSPPGGDVNQPQHF. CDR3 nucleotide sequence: TGTGCCAGCTCACCACCTGGGGGGGACGTGAATCAGCCCCAGCATTTT.

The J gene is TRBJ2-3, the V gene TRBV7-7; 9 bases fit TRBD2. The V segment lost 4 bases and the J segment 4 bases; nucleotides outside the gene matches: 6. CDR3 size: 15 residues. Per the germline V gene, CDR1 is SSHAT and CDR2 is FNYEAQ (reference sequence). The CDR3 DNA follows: TGTGCCAGCAGCTCAAGCGGGGGGCTGGCAGATACGCAGTATTTT. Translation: CASSSSGGLADTQYF.

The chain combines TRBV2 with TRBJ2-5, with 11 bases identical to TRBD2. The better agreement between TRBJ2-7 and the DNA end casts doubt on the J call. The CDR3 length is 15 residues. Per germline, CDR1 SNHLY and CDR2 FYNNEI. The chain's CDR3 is CASSLATSGEYEQYF. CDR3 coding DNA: TGTGCCAGCAGTCTCGCGACTAGCGGGGAATACGAGCAGTACTTC.